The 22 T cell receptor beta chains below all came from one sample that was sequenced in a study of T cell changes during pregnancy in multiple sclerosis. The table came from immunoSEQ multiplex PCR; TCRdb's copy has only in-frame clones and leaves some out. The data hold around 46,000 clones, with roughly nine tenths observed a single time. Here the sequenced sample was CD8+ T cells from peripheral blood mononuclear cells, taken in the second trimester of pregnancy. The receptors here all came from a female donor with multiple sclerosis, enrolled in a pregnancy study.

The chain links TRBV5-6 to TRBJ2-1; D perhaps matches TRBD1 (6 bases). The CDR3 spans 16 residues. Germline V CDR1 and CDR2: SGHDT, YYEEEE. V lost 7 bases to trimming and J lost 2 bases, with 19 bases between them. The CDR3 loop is CASDTDLDRPYNEQFF. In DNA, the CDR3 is TGTGCCAGCGATACCGACCTCGACAGGCCCTACAATGAGCAGTTCTTC.

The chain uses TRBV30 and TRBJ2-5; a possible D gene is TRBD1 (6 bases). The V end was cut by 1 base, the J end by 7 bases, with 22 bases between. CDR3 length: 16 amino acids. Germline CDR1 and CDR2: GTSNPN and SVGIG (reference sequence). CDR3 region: CAWSGYRESLDVTQYF. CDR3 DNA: TGTGCCTGGAGTGGGTACAGGGAAAGTCTGGATGTGACCCAGTACTTC. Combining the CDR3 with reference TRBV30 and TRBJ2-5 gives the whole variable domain SQTIHQWPATLVQPVGSPLSLECTVEGTSNPNLYWYRQAAGRGLQLLFYSVGIGQISSEVPQNLSASRPQDRQFILSSKKLLLSDSGFYLCAWSGYRESLDVTQYFGPGTRLLVL.

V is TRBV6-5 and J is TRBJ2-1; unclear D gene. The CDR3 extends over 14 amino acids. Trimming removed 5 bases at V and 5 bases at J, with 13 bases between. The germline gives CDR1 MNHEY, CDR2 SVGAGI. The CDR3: CASSNGLGDNEQFF. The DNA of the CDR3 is TGTGCCAGCAGTAATGGGTTGGGCGACAATGAGCAGTTCTTC.

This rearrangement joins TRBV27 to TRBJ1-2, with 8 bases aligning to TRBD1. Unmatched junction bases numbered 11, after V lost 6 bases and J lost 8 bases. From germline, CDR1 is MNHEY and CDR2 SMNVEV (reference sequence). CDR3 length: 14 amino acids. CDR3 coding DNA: TGTGCCAGCAGCTCAGGACAGGGAAGTTACGGCTACACCTTC. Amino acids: CASSSGQGSYGYTF.

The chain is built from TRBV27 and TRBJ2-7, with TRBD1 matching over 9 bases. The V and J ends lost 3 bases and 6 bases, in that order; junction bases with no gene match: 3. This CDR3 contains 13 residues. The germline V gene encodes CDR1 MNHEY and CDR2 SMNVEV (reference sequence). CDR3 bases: TGTGCCAGCAGTTTCGGGACAGGGTCCGAGCAGTACTTC. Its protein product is CASSFGTGSEQYF.

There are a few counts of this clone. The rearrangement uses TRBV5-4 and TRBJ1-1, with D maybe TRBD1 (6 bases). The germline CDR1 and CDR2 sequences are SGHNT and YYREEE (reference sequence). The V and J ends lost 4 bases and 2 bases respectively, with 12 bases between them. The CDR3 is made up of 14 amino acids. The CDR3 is CASSLRTVNTEAFF. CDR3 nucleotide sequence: TGTGCCAGCAGCCTGAGGACAGTTAACACTGAAGCTTTCTTT.

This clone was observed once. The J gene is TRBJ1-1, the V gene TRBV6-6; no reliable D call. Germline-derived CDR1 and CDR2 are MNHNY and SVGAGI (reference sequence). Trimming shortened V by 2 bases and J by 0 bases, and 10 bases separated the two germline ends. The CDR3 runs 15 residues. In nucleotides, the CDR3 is TGTGCCAGCAGTTACATGGGAGACTTGAACACTGAAGCTTTCTTT. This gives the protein CASSYMGDLNTEAFF.

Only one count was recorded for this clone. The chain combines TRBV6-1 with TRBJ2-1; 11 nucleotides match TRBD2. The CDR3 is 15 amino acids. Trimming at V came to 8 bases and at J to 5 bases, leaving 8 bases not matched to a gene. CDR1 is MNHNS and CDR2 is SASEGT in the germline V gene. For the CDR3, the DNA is TGTGCCAGCGGCCTACTAGCGGGGGAGAACAATGAGCAGTTCTTC. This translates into CASGLLAGENNEQFF.

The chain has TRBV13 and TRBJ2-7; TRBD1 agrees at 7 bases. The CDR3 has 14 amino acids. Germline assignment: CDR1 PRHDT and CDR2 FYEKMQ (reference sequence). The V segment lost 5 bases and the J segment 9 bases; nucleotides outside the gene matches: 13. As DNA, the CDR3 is TGTGCCAGCAGCCTCGGGACAGACCCTACGCGGCAGTACTTC. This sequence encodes CASSLGTDPTRQYF.

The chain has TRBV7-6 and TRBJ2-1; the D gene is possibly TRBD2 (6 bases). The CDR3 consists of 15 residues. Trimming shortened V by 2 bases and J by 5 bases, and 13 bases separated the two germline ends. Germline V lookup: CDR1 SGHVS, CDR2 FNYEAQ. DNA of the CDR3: TGTGCCAGCAGCTTATCGTCTGGGACTCACAATGAGCAGTTCTTC. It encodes CASSLSSGTHNEQFF.

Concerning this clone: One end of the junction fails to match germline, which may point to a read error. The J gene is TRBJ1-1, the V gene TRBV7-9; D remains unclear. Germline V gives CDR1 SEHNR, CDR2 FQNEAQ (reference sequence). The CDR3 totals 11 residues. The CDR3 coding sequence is TGTGCCAGCAGCCTAGCTCTGGAAGCTTTCTTT. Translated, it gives CASSLALEAFF.

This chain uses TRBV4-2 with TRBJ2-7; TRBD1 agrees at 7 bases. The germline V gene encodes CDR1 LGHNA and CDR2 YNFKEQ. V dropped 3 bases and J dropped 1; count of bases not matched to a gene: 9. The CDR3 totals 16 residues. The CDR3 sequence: CASSQATGTESYEQYF. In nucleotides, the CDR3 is TGTGCCAGCAGCCAGGCTACCGGGACAGAGTCCTACGAGCAGTACTTC.

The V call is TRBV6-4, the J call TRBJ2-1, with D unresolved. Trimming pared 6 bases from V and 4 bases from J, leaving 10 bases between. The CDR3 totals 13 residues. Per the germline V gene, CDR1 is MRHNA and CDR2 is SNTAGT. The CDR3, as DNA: TGTGCCAGCAGCGAAGATGAGTACAATGAGCAGTTCTTC. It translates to CASSEDEYNEQFF.

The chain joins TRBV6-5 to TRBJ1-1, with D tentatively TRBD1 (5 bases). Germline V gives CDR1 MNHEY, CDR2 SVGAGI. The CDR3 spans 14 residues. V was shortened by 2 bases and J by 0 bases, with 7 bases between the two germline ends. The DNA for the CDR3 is TGTGCCAGCAGTTACGCGGGGCTGAACACTGAAGCTTTCTTT. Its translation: CASSYAGLNTEAFF.

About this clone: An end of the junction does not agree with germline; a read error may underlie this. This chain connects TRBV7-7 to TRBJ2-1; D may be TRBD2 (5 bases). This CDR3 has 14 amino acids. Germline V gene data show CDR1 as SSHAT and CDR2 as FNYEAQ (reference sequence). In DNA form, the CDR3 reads TGTGCTAGCAGCTTAGGGAGCTCCTACAATGAGCAGTTCTTC. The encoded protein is CASSLGSSYNEQFF. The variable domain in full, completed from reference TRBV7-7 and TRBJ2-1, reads GAGVSQSPRYKVTKRGQDVTLRCDPISSHATLYWYQQALGQGPEFLTYFNYEAQPDKSGLPSDRFSAERPEGSISTLTIQRTEQRDSAMYRCASSLGSSYNEQFFGPGTRLTVL.

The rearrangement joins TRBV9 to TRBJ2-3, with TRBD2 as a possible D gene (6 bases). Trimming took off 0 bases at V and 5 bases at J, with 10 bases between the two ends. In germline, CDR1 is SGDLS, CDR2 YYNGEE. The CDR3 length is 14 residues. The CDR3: CASSVGGLGDTQYF. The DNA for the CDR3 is TGTGCCAGCAGCGTAGGGGGACTGGGAGATACGCAGTATTTT. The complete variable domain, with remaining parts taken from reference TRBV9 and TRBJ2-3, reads DSGVTQTPKHLITATGQRVTLRCSPRSGDLSVYWYQQSLDQGLQFLIQYYNGEERAKGNILERFSAQQFPDLHSELNLSSLELGDSALYFCASSVGGLGDTQYFGPGTRLTVL.

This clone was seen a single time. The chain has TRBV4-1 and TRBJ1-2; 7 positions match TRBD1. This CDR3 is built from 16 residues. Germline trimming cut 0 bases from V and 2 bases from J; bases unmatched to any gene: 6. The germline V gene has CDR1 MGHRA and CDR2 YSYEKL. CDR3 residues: CASSQEPGQLNYGYTF. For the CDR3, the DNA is TGCGCCAGCAGCCAAGAACCGGGACAGCTAAACTATGGCTACACCTTC.

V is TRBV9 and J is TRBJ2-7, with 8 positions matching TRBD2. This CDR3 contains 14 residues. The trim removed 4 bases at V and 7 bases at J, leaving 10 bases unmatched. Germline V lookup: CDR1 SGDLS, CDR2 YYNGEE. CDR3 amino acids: CASSLSGSDGEQYF. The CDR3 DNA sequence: TGTGCCAGCAGCCTGAGCGGGAGCGACGGGGAGCAGTACTTC.

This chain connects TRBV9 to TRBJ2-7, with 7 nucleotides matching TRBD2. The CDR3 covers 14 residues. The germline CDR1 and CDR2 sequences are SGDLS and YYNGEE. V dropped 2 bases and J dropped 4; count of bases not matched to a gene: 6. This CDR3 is CASSVGGANYEQYF. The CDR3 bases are TGTGCCAGCAGCGTGGGAGGGGCGAATTACGAGCAGTACTTC.

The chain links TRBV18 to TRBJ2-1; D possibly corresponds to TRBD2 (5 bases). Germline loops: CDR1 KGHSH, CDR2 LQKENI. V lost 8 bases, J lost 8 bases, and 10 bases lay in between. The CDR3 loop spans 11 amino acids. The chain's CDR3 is CASLLGDEQFF. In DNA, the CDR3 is TGTGCCAGCCTTCTCGGGGATGAGCAGTTCTTC.

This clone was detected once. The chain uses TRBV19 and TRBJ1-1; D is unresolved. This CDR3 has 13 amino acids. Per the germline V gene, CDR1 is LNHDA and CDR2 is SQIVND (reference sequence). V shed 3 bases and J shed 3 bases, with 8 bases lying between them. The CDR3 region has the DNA TGTGCCAGTAGTATTTGGGCAGACACTGAAGCTTTCTTT. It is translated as CASSIWADTEAFF. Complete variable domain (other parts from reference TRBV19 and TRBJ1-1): DGGITQSPKYLFRKEGQNVTLSCEQNLNHDAMYWYRQDPGQGLRLIYYSQIVNDFQKGDIAEGYSVSREKKESFPLTVTSAQKNPTAFYLCASSIWADTEAFFGQGTRLTVV.

CDR3 residues: CASSSVDRGGNTEAFF. The CDR3 DNA is TGTGCCAGCAGCTCCGTCGACAGGGGCGGGAACACTGAAGCTTTCTTT. V and J are TRBV7-9 and TRBJ1-1; 8 positions match TRBD1. Germline V gives CDR1 SEHNR, CDR2 FQNEAQ (reference sequence). J was trimmed by 1 base and V by 4 bases; bases with no gene match: 8. CDR3 length: 16 residues. Combining the CDR3 with reference TRBV7-9 and TRBJ1-1 gives the whole variable domain DTGVSQNPRHKITKRGQNVTFRCDPISEHNRLYWYRQTLGQGPEFLTYFQNEAQLEKSRLLSDRFSAERPKGSFSTLEIQRTEQGDSAMYLCASSSVDRGGNTEAFFGQGTRLTVV.